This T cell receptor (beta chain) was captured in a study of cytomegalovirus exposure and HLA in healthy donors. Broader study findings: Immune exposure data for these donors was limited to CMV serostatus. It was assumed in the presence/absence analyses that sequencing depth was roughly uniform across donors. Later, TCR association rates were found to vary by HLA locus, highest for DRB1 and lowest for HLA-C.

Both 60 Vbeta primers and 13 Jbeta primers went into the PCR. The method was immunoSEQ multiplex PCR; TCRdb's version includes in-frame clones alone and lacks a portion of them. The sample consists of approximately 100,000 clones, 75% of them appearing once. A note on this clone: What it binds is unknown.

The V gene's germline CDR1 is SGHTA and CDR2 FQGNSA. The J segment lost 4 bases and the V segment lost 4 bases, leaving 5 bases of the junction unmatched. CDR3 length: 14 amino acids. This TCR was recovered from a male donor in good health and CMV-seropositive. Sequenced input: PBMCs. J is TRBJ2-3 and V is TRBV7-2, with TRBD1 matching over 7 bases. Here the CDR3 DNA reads TGTGCCAGCAGCTCAAGGGACAGACCAGATACGCAGTATTTT. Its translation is CASSSRDRPDTQYF.